This T cell receptor beta chain is from a study of PD-1 and CTLA-4 blockade in melanoma. Produced via immunoSEQ multiplex PCR; TCRdb's table is partial and in-frame only. Of 31,000 or so clones in the sample, about 88% were seen once. This TCR was sampled from a human donor with melanoma. This specimen was CD8+ T cells from peripheral blood, taken from a patient given anti-PD-1 treatment.

Written as DNA, the CDR3 is TGTGCCAGCGGATGGACAGGGGATGGCTACACCTTC. As protein: CASGWTGDGYTF. The V call is TRBV6-5, the J call TRBJ1-2, with 9 bases identical to TRBD1. The CDR3 loop spans 12 amino acids. Germline loops: CDR1 MNHEY, CDR2 SVGAGI. The V and J ends lost 8 bases and 6 bases, in that order; junction bases with no gene match: 4.